The 7 T cell receptor beta chains below come from one sample, sequenced in a study of cytomegalovirus exposure and HLA in healthy donors. The PCR contained 60 Vbeta and 13 Jbeta primers. Produced via immunoSEQ multiplex PCR; TCRdb's table is partial and in-frame only. The table shows tens of thousands of clones, with roughly 72% occurring only once. The sequenced sample consisted of PBMCs. Receptors originate from a woman in her forties in good health and CMV-seropositive.

This clone was seen only once. This chain joins TRBV30 and TRBJ2-1; D gene unclear. This CDR3 contains 13 residues. The V end lost 5 bases, the J end lost 0 bases, and 8 bases lay between the germline ends. Germline CDR1 GTSNPN, CDR2 SVGIG (reference sequence). CDR3 bases: TGTGCCTGGGGAGATAACTCCTACAATGAGCAGTTCTTC. This sequence encodes CAWGDNSYNEQFF.

Here the CDR3 DNA reads TGCGCCAGCAGCCAAGATTCGGCAGGGGCCTCCCCTAACTATGGCTACACCTTC. This encodes CASSQDSAGASPNYGYTF. The rearrangement links TRBV4-3 to TRBJ1-2, with D maybe TRBD1 (6 bases). Germline lookup yields CDR1 LGHNA and CDR2 YSLEER. V lost 0 bases and J lost 0, with 17 bases in between. The CDR3 covers 18 residues.

On this clone itself: An end of the junction differs from the germline gene, which may be a read error. The chain links TRBV5-1 to TRBJ1-1, with TRBD1 identical over 7 bases. The CDR3 covers 14 residues. Germline-derived CDR1 and CDR2 are SGHRS and YFSETQ. The CDR3 region is CASSRGQLNPEAFF. Here the CDR3 DNA reads TGCGCCAGCAGTCGGGGACAGTTGAACCCTGAAGCTTTCTTT.

This chain links TRBV7-9 with TRBJ2-1; 10 bases fit TRBD1. J was trimmed by 7 bases and V by 4 bases; bases with no gene match: 7. The CDR3 has 15 amino acids. The germline CDR1 and CDR2 sequences are SEHNR and FQNEAQ (reference sequence). The CDR3 region has the DNA TGTGCCAGCAGCTCCGCGGGACAGGGGTTGAATGAGCAGTTCTTC. It encodes CASSSAGQGLNEQFF.

The chain employs TRBV6-1 and TRBJ2-5; D unclear. CDR1 is MNHNS, CDR2 SASEGT, per germline. V was trimmed by 6 bases and J by 1 base, leaving 9 bases between them. The CDR3 contains 13 residues. Here the CDR3 reads CASRAQLQETQYF. CDR3 DNA sequence: TGTGCCAGCAGAGCCCAACTCCAAGAGACCCAGTACTTC.

The V gene is TRBV30, the J gene TRBJ1-1; tentatively, D is TRBD1 (6 bases). The germline V gene has CDR1 GTSNPN and CDR2 SVGIG (reference sequence). Trimming cost V 3 bases and J 7 bases, with 24 bases left between them. CDR3 length: 16 residues. CDR3 residues: CAWRRGPNRDTHEAFF. CDR3 sequence (DNA): TGTGCCTGGAGACGTGGACCAAACCGGGACACCCATGAAGCTTTCTTT. The complete variable domain, with remaining parts taken from reference TRBV30 and TRBJ1-1, reads SQTIHQWPATLVQPVGSPLSLECTVEGTSNPNLYWYRQAAGRGLQLLFYSVGIGQISSEVPQNLSASRPQDRQFILSSKKLLLSDSGFYLCAWRRGPNRDTHEAFFGQGTRLTVV.

The rearrangement links TRBV7-9 to TRBJ2-1, with TRBD2 matching over 8 bases. The ends lost 5 bases at V and 8 bases at J; junction bases unmatched: 11. Germline assignment: CDR1 SEHNR and CDR2 FQNEAQ (reference sequence). This CDR3 is 15 amino acids long. The CDR3 spells CASSAQQRESDEQFF. CDR3 nucleotide sequence: TGTGCCAGCAGCGCACAACAGCGGGAGTCCGATGAGCAGTTCTTC.